These 8 T cell receptor beta chains originate from one sample sequenced in a study of glioma-infiltrating T cells after dendritic cell vaccination. Time point specified: after dendritic cell vaccination, including at tumor progression/relapse. Sequenced by immunoSEQ multiplex PCR; TCRdb stores in-frame clones only, minus some. The table records 65,000 or so clones, about 89% of them present only once. Here the sequenced sample was blood, taken after dendritic cell vaccination. Source of these receptors: a human donor with glioblastoma.

V is TRBV7-3 and J is TRBJ1-3, with TRBD1 matching over 9 bases. Per the germline V gene, CDR1 is SGHTA and CDR2 is FQGTGA. Germline trimming cut 3 bases from V and 1 base from J; bases unmatched to any gene: 1. The CDR3 loop spans 15 amino acids. The CDR3 DNA reads as TGTGCCAGCAGCTTCGGGACAGGGTCTGGAAACACCATATATTTT. Protein: CASSFGTGSGNTIYF.

This chain uses TRBV19 with TRBJ1-6; possible D gene TRBD1, 5 bases. The CDR3 is made up of 15 amino acids. V lost 3 bases and J lost 12, with 18 bases in between. Germline assignment: CDR1 LNHDA and CDR2 SQIVND (reference sequence). In nucleotides, the CDR3 is TGTGCCAGTAGTATGGGTGGCGGGGGTAAACTACCCCTCCACTTT. This gives the protein CASSMGGGGKLPLHF.

This clone was seen only once. The chain employs TRBV5-4 and TRBJ1-1, with a tentative D call TRBD1 (5 bases). This CDR3 spans 16 amino acids. V was cut by 0 bases and J by 3 bases, with 15 bases left in between. The germline CDR1 and CDR2 sequences are SGHNT and YYREEE (reference sequence). Here the CDR3 reads CASSLASGGADTEAFF. The CDR3 nucleotides read TGTGCCAGCAGCTTGGCCAGCGGAGGGGCCGACACTGAAGCTTTCTTT.

The V call is TRBV5-6, the J call TRBJ1-4, with 9 bases that match TRBD1. The CDR3 runs to 15 residues. V lost 5 bases, J lost 8 bases, and 10 bases stayed unmatched. Germline lookup yields CDR1 SGHDT and CDR2 YYEEEE. Here the CDR3 reads CASSIYRGREEKLFF. In DNA form, the CDR3 reads TGTGCCAGCAGTATCTACAGGGGGCGAGAGGAAAAACTGTTTTTT.

This clone has just one count. This rearrangement joins TRBV5-1 to TRBJ1-2; 9 bases match TRBD1. The CDR3 loop spans 17 amino acids. Germline V gene sequence: CDR1 SGHRS, CDR2 YFSETQ. After removal of 0 bases from V and 5 bases from J, the junction contained 11 bases not matched to a gene. Written as DNA, the CDR3 is TGCGCCAGCAGCTTGGGGGCGACAGGGGGATTTGGTTATGGCTACACCTTC. Translated, it gives CASSLGATGGFGYGYTF.

This clone was seen only a few times. This sequence joins TRBV5-6 and TRBJ2-7; a weak D match, TRBD2 (6 bases). The CDR3 consists of 15 residues. Germline CDR1 and CDR2: SGHDT and YYEEEE. Deletions cut 7 bases from V and 1 base from J, with 18 bases between. The DNA for the CDR3 is TGTGCCAGCCGCCGGCGGGGCGCCTCTTCCTACGAGCAGTACTTC. It translates to CASRRRGASSYEQYF.

The chain employs TRBV5-1 and TRBJ2-7; the match to TRBD1 covers 10 bases. J was trimmed by 5 bases and V by 3 bases; bases with no gene match: 5. CDR3 length: 14 amino acids. Germline CDR1 SGHRS, CDR2 YFSETQ. The CDR3 region is CASSWTGGIDEQYF. Written as DNA, the CDR3 is TGCGCCAGCAGCTGGACAGGGGGTATCGACGAGCAGTACTTC. Based on the CDR3 plus reference TRBV5-1 and TRBJ2-7, the full variable domain is KAGVTQTPRYLIKTRGQQVTLSCSPISGHRSVSWYQQTPGQGLQFLFEYFSETQRNKGNFPGRFSGRQFSNSRSEMNVSTLELGDSALYLCASSWTGGIDEQYFGPGTRLTVT.

In DNA, the CDR3 is TGTGCCAGCAGCTTAGCCCCCCTTCAGGGTAGGACCTTC. This sequence encodes CASSLAPLQGRTF. The chain recombines TRBV7-9 with TRBJ1-2; D perhaps matches TRBD1 (5 bases). Germline assignment: CDR1 SEHNR and CDR2 FQNEAQ (reference sequence). V lost 0 bases and J lost 14, with 16 bases in between. This CDR3 is built from 13 residues. The whole variable domain, remainder taken from reference TRBV7-9 and TRBJ1-2, is DTGVSQNPRHKITKRGQNVTFRCDPISEHNRLYWYRQTLGQGPEFLTYFQNEAQLEKSRLLSDRFSAERPKGSFSTLEIQRTEQGDSAMYLCASSLAPLQGRTFGSGTRLTVV.